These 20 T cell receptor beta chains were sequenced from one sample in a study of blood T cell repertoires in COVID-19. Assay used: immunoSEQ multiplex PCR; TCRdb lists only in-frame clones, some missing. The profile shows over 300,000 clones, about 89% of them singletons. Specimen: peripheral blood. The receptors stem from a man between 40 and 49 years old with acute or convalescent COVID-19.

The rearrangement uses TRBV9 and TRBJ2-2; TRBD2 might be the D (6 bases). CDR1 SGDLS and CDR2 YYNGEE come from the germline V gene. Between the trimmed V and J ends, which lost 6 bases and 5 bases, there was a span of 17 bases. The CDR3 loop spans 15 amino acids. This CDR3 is CASTKAGKWTGELFF. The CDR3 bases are TGTGCCAGCACCAAAGCGGGCAAATGGACCGGGGAGCTGTTTTTT.

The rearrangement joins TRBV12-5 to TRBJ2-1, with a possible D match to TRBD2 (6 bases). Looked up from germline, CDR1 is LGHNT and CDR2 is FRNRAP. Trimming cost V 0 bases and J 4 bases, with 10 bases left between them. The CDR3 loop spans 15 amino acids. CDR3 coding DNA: TGTGCTAGTGGTTTGGTCGGGAGAACATACAATGAGCAGTTCTTC. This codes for CASGLVGRTYNEQFF.

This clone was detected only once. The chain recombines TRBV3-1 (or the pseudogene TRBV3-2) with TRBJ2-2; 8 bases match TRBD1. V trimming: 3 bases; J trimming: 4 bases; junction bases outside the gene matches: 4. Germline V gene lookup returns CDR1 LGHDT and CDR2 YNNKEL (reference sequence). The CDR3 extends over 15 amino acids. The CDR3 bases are TGTGCCAGCAGCCACCGAGACAGGGGCACCGGGGAGCTGTTTTTT. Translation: CASSHRDRGTGELFF.

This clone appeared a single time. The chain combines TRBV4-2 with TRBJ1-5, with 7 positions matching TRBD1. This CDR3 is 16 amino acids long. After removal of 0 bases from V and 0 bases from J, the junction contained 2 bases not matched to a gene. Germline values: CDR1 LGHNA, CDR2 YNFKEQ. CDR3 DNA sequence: TGTGCCAGCAGCCAAGAGACAGGGAGTAGCAATCAGCCCCAGCATTTT. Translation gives CASSQETGSSNQPQHF.

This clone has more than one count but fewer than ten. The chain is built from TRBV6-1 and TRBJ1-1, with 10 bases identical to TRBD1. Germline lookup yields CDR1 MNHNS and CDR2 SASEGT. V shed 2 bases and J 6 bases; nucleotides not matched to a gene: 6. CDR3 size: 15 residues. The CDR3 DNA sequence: TGTGCCAGCAGTGAATCGCCAGGACAGGGGGCTGAAGCTTTCTTT. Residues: CASSESPGQGAEAFF.

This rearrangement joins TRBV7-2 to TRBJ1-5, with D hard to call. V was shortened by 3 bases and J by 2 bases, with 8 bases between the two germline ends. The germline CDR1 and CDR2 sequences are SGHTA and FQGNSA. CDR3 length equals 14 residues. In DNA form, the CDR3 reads TGTGCCAGCAGCTTTAGGAGGGGCAATCAGCCCCAGCATTTT. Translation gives CASSFRRGNQPQHF.

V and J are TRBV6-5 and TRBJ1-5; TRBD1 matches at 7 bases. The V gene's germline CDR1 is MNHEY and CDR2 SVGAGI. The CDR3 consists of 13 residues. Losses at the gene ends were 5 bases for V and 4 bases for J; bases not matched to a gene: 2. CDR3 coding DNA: TGTGCCAGCAGTACGACAGGGAATCAGCCCCAGCATTTT. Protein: CASSTTGNQPQHF.

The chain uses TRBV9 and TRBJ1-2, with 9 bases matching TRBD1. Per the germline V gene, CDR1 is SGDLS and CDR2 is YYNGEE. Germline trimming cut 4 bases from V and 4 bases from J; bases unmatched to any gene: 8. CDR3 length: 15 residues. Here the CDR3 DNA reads TGTGCCAGCAGCTACCGGGACAGGGCTGTCTATGGCTACACCTTC. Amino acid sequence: CASSYRDRAVYGYTF.

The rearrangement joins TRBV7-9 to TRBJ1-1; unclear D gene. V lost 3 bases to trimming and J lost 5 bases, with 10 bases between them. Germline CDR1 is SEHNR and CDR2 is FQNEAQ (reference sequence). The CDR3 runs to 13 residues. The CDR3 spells CASSFITGTEAFF. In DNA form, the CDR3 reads TGTGCCAGCAGCTTTATCACGGGAACTGAAGCTTTCTTT.

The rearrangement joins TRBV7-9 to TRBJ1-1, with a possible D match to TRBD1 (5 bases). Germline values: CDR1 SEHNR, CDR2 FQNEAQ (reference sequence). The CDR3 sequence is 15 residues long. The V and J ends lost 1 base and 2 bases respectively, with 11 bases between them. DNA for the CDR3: TGTGCCAGCAGCTTAGGCGGGGCAGGTAACACTGAAGCTTTCTTT. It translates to CASSLGGAGNTEAFF.

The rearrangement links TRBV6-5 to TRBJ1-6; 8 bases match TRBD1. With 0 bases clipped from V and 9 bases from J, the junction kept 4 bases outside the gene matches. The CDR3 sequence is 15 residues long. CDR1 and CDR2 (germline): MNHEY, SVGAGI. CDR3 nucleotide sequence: TGTGCCAGCAGTTACTCCGACAGGGGCAGTTCACCCCTCCACTTT. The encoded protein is CASSYSDRGSSPLHF.

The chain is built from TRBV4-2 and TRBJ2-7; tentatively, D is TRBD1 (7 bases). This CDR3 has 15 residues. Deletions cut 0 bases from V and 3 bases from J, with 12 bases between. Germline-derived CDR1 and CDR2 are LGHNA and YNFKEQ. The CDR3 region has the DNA TGTGCCAGCAGCCAAGATAGACAGGGAGGCTACGAGCAGTACTTC. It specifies CASSQDRQGGYEQYF.

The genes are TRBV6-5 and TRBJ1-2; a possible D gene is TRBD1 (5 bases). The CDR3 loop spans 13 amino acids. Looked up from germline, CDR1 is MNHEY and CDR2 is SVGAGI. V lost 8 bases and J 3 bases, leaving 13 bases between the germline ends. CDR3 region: CASALGRDYGYTF. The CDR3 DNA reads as TGTGCCAGCGCCCTCGGCAGGGACTATGGCTACACCTTC.

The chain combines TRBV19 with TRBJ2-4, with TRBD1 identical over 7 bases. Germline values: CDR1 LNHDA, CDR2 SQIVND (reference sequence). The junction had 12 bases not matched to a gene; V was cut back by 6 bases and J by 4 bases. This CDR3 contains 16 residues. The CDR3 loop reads CASSFLLGQSKNIQYF. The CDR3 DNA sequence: TGTGCCAGTAGCTTCCTCTTGGGACAGTCGAAAAACATTCAGTACTTC.

The CDR3 DNA reads as TGTGCCAGCAGGGGGCTAGCGGAGCCGAGGGAGACCCAGTACTTC. Its protein is CASRGLAEPRETQYF. The rearrangement joins TRBV7-2 to TRBJ2-5; TRBD2 matches at 7 bases. The CDR3 sequence is 15 residues long. The V and J ends lost 6 bases and 5 bases, in that order; junction bases with no gene match: 12. Germline loops: CDR1 SGHTA, CDR2 FQGNSA.

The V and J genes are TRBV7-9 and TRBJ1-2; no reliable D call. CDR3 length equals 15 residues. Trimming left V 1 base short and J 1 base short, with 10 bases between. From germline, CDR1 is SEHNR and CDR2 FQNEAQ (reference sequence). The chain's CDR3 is CASSLGSSINYGYTF. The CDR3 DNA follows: TGTGCCAGCAGCTTAGGAAGCTCGATTAACTATGGCTACACCTTC.

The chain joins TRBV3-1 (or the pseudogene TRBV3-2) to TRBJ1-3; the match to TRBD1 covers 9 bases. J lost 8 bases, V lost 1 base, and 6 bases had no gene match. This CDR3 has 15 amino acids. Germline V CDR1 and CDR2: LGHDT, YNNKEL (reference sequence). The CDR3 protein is CASSQGDREVDTIYF. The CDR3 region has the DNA TGTGCCAGCAGCCAAGGGGACAGGGAGGTGGACACCATATATTTT.

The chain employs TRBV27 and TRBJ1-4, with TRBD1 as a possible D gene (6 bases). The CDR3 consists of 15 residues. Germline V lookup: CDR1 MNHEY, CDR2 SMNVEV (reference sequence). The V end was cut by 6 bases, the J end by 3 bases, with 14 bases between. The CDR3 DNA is TGTGCCAGCAGGGATACAGGGTTGGCTAATGAAAAACTGTTTTTT. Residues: CASRDTGLANEKLFF. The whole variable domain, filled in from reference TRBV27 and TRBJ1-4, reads EAQVTQNPRYLITVTGKKLTVTCSQNMNHEYMSWYRQDPGLGLRQIYYSMNVEVTDKGDVPEGYKVSRKEKRNFPLILESPSPNQTSLYFCASRDTGLANEKLFFGSGTQLSVL.

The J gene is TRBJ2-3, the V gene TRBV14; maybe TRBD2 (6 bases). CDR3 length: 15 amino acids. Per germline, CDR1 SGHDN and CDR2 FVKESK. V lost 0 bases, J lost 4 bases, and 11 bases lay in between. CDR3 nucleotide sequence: TGTGCCAGCAGCCAAGAGGAGGGGCGCGCAGATACGCAGTATTTT. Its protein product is CASSQEEGRADTQYF.

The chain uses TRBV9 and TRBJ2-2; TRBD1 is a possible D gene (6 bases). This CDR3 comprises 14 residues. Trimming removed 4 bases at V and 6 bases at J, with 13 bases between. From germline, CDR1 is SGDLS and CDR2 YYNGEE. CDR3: CASSPFRGAGELFF. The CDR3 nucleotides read TGTGCCAGCAGCCCTTTCAGGGGAGCCGGGGAGCTGTTTTTT.